This TCR beta chain was observed in a study of cytomegalovirus exposure and HLA in healthy donors. The CDR3 spans 16 residues. V shed 4 bases, J shed 4 bases, and the junction held 10 bases outside the gene matches. Germline V gene data show CDR1 as SGHNT and CDR2 as YYREEE (reference sequence). Primers included in the PCR were 60 Vbeta and 13 Jbeta primers. TCRdb keeps only in-frame clones here, not all; method: immunoSEQ multiplex PCR. The table has some 170,000 clones, 80% to 85% seen once. Specimen: PBMCs. The V gene is TRBV5-4, the J gene TRBJ2-1; 8 nucleotides align to TRBD2. The receptor comes from a girl aged 2-15 years in good health and CMV-seropositive. The DNA for the CDR3 is TGTGCCAGCAGCCCCCGGGTAGCGGGATCTTACAATGAGCAGTTCTTC. Translation gives CASSPRVAGSYNEQFF. The whole variable domain, filled in from reference TRBV5-4 and TRBJ2-1, reads ETGVTQSPTHLIKTRGQQVTLRCSSQSGHNTVSWYQQALGQGPQFIFQYYREEENGRGNFPPRFSGLQFPNYSSELNVNALELDDSALYLCASSPRVAGSYNEQFFGPGTRLTVL.